This T cell receptor (beta chain) originates from a study of blood T cell repertoires in COVID-19 (dated by TCRdb to 2020 to 2022). Looking at the study overall: Collaborator samples came from the United States, Italy and Spain and covered acute and convalescent phases of COVID-19. Sample metadata almost always included a de-identified subject ID, COVID-19 status, age in years and sex. Subjects who had been exposed to COVID-19, were actively infected with it, or had recovered from it provided the deeply sampled blood TCRbeta repertoires that made up the dataset. The repertoires were released in a freely available public database intended as a resource for research on the immune response to SARS-CoV-2. The prospective study material was composed of cDNA or gDNA derived from T cells, B-cell-depleted T cells, or PBMCs. The samples were drawn from two sources: the first 160 participants of the ongoing ImmuneRACE study, and 1,254 subjects contributed by 6 global collaborators. Where available, HLA class I and class II types were obtained from metadata supplied by the sample provider rather than from assay-based typing. What the research found in general, with its limitations: The amount of clinical and demographic metadata varied by source and participant and was provided uncurated.

TCRbeta CDR3 regions were amplified from genomic DNA by means of the immunoSEQ Assay, a bias-controlled multiplex PCR. The published analysis was carried out like this. The number of nucleated cells in each sample was estimated from the amplification of reference gene primers within the assay. Sequence reads were collapsed and filtered to measure the absolute abundance of every unique TCRbeta CDR3 rearrangement. Productive Simpson clonality was computed per sample as the square root of Simpson's diversity index over productive rearrangements. The table comes from immuneACCESS by way of TCRdb, which keeps in-frame sequences with V and J called. Part of the clones is missing from these tables; in studies checked, under half for an unresolved V gene and the rest for unknown reasons. Clonal size and the V and J genes are those of that table, whereas D and trimming came from the DNA. This sample comprises under 95,000 clones, roughly 86% of them detected only once. The ten top clones hold 0.95% to 1.5% of the sample.

Whole blood was collected in K2EDTA tubes by collaborating institutions according to the institutions' own protocols. For TCRbeta analysis, collaborators shipped samples as frozen whole blood, isolated PBMCs, or DNA extracted from either of those sample types. About this clone itself: Its antigen remains unidentified. Base qualities are not at hand, and no much larger clone is one base apart.

This sequence originates from a woman of 80 years or more with acute or convalescent COVID-19. Sample: peripheral blood.

Read as DNA, the sequence is TGCGCCAGCAGCGGGGGGACAGGGGAGTCACACGAGCAGTACTTC. Its product reads: CASSGGTGESHEQYF. This chain joins TRBV5-1 to TRBJ2-7; 10 bases in the middle match TRBD1. CDR1 SGHRS and CDR2 YFSETQ are derived from the germline V gene. Including cysteine and phenylalanine, the CDR3 has 15 amino acids. Just CDR3 DNA is preserved here, 45 bases in frame from base 1. V is pruned by 4 bases and J by 5 bases, leaving 9 bases of the junction without a gene match.